The subject of this entry is one T cell receptor (beta chain). This sample is part of a study of blood T cell repertoires in COVID-19. Whole-study context: Samples of COVID-19 (acute and convalescent) were obtained from the United States, Italy and Spain.

Seattle cases were enrolled at active infection and followed longitudinally. Original processing notes: Amplification of reference gene primers provided the estimated nucleated cell counts. Only in-frame clones appear in the TCRdb table, and some are missing; sequencing was by immunoSEQ multiplex PCR. V, J and clone size derive from that table, while D and trimming were established from the DNA sequence. The table includes approximately 200,000 clones, 75% to 90% detected once. Sequencing was done on a sample of peripheral blood. The TCR originated in a young man with COVID-19, enrolled during active disease.

CDR3 in amino acids: CASSQEWTGPYGYTF. CDR3 in DNA: TGCGCCAGCAGCCAAGAATGGACAGGGCCCTATGGCTACACCTTC. The V and J genes are TRBV4-1 and TRBJ1-2; TRBD1 aligns across 8 bases. V lost 0 bases to trimming and J lost 4 bases; unmatched junction nucleotides: 4. Germline V gene data show CDR1 as MGHRA and CDR2 as YSYEKL. The CDR3 has 15 amino acids.